The 26 T cell receptor beta chains reported below all come from one sample, sequenced in a study of Ad26.COV2.S vaccination and SARS-CoV-2 variants. The data were produced by immunoSEQ multiplex PCR, yet TCRdb's version contains in-frame clones alone and is incomplete. The sample lists more than 300,000 clones, around four fifths occurring once. Indicated treatment: approximately 18 received Ad26.COV2.S at low or high dose, single or two shots; five or six received placebo; per-sample allocation not given. Day 63 after the first vaccine or placebo injection was the time point for sampling. The source material was peripheral blood, sampled in a trial of Ad26.COV2.S vaccine versus placebo. The receptors come from a person between 18 and 65 years old who received the Ad26.COV2.S COVID-19 vaccine or a placebo.

The chain links TRBV5-1 to TRBJ1-2, with 8 nucleotides matching TRBD1. Germline loops: CDR1 SGHRS, CDR2 YFSETQ. V lost 5 bases to trimming and J lost 4 bases; unmatched junction nucleotides: 7. The CDR3 is 14 residues long. Written as DNA, the CDR3 is TGCGCCAGCAGTCCCGGACAGGGCGGCTATGGCTACACCTTC. Translated, it gives CASSPGQGGYGYTF.

The genes are TRBV11-2 and TRBJ1-4; perhaps TRBD1 as D (5 bases). This CDR3 region has 15 residues. Germline loops: CDR1 SGHAT, CDR2 FQNNGV. Trimming pared 3 bases from V and 7 bases from J, leaving 15 bases between. As DNA, the CDR3 is TGTGCCAGCAGCTTCGCGGGGAGTGGGGCTGAAAAACTGTTTTTT. This encodes CASSFAGSGAEKLFF.

This clone is a singleton in its sample. The chain combines TRBV7-2 with TRBJ1-1, with a possible D match to TRBD1 (5 bases). The CDR3 length is 15 residues. Trimming removed 5 bases at V and 2 bases at J, with 15 bases between. In germline, CDR1 is SGHTA, CDR2 FQGNSA. The CDR3 nucleotides are TGTGCCAGCAGCCGGGATCGGGGCCCTAACACTGAAGCTTTCTTT. It translates to CASSRDRGPNTEAFF.

This chain links TRBV19 with TRBJ1-1, with D tentatively TRBD1 (6 bases). Per the germline V gene, CDR1 is LNHDA and CDR2 is SQIVND (reference sequence). The V end was cut by 3 bases, the J end by 2 bases, with 13 bases between. The CDR3 is 15 residues long. CDR3 nucleotide sequence: TGTGCCAGTAGTATTAACATACAGGGTAACACTGAAGCTTTCTTT. It codes for CASSINIQGNTEAFF.

The chain couples TRBV2 to TRBJ1-1, with no clear D. This CDR3 comprises 13 residues. The germline V and J ends were trimmed by 2 bases and 1 base, with 5 bases remaining between them. CDR1 and CDR2 from the germline V gene are SNHLY and FYNNEI. DNA for the CDR3: TGTGCCAGCAGTGAACGGAGGAACACTGAAGCTTTCTTT. Translating gives CASSERRNTEAFF.

This chain uses TRBV29-1 with TRBJ1-4; a possible D gene is TRBD1 (5 bases). Trimming removed 4 bases at V and 11 bases at J, with 17 bases between. The CDR3 consists of 13 residues. Germline CDR1 is SQVTM and CDR2 is ANQGSEA. Here the CDR3 DNA reads TGCAGCGTTGTATGGCAGGGATCGGGGAAACTGTTTTTT. Amino acid sequence: CSVVWQGSGKLFF.

The chain carries TRBV11-3 and TRBJ2-1; unclear D gene. Germline lookup yields CDR1 SGHNT and CDR2 YENEEA. CDR3 length: 16 residues. Trimming left V 1 base short and J 2 bases short, with 12 bases between. This chain's CDR3 is CASSLVTSSPYNEQFF. The DNA for the CDR3 is TGTGCCAGCAGCTTAGTTACTTCCTCCCCCTACAATGAGCAGTTCTTC.

V usage is TRBV29-1 and J usage is TRBJ1-2, with TRBD1 matching over 9 bases. Germline V gene sequence: CDR1 SQVTM, CDR2 ANQGSEA. The CDR3 is made up of 12 amino acids. Germline trimming cut 4 bases from V and 7 bases from J; bases unmatched to any gene: 4. This CDR3 reads CSVATGGRGYTF. The CDR3 bases are TGCAGCGTTGCGACAGGGGGACGTGGCTACACCTTC. Drawing the rest from reference TRBV29-1 and TRBJ1-2, the complete variable domain is SAVISQKPSRDICQRGTSLTIQCQVDSQVTMMFWYRQQPGQSLTLIATANQGSEATYESGFVIDKFPISRPNLTFSTLTVSNMSPEDSSIYLCSVATGGRGYTFGSGTRLTVV.

This clone was observed a few times. The chain employs TRBV27 and TRBJ2-7; unclear D gene. This CDR3 is 15 amino acids long. Germline loops: CDR1 MNHEY, CDR2 SMNVEV (reference sequence). V was shortened by 6 bases and J by 1 base, with 16 bases between the two germline ends. The CDR3 DNA reads TGTGCCAGCAGCATGGGAACCCATACATCCTACGAGCAGTACTTC. Translation gives CASSMGTHTSYEQYF.

V is TRBV10-3 and J is TRBJ1-2, with no clear D. Germline lookup yields CDR1 ENHRY and CDR2 SYGVKD. The CDR3 has 12 amino acids. The V end lost 8 bases, the J end lost 5 bases, and 12 bases lay between the germline ends. The CDR3 here is CAIGTEYYGYTF. CDR3 nucleotide sequence: TGTGCCATCGGAACAGAGTATTATGGCTACACCTTC.

The J gene is TRBJ2-1, the V gene TRBV18; 8 nucleotides align to TRBD2. The V and J ends lost 2 bases and 0 bases, in that order; junction bases with no gene match: 9. This CDR3 region has 18 residues. The V gene's germline CDR1 is KGHSH and CDR2 LQKENI. CDR3 sequence: CASSPVSLAESSYNEQFF. CDR3 nucleotides: TGTGCCAGCTCACCAGTCTCACTAGCGGAGAGCTCCTACAATGAGCAGTTCTTC.

The chain joins TRBV6-1 to TRBJ2-2, with no clear D. This CDR3 contains 16 residues. V lost 1 base and J 6 bases, leaving 15 bases between the germline ends. From germline, CDR1 is MNHNS and CDR2 SASEGT. CDR3 loop: CASSEGVVRVAGELFF. As DNA, the CDR3 is TGTGCCAGCAGTGAAGGTGTTGTCCGGGTGGCCGGGGAGCTGTTTTTT.

The CDR3 loop is CASTALLVDTQYF. CDR3 coding DNA: TGTGCCAGCACCGCATTACTAGTAGATACGCAGTATTTT. This chain uses TRBV4-2 with TRBJ2-3, with D perhaps matching TRBD2 (5 bases). This CDR3 contains 13 residues. In germline, CDR1 is LGHNA, CDR2 YNFKEQ. V dropped 7 bases and J dropped 5 bases, with 13 bases sitting between them.

The V call is TRBV11-2, the J call TRBJ2-7; 9 bases line up with TRBD1. This CDR3 contains 13 residues. The ends lost 5 bases at V and 7 bases at J; junction bases unmatched: 6. Per the germline V gene, CDR1 is SGHAT and CDR2 is FQNNGV. The CDR3 protein is CASSLWTGDEQYF. CDR3 DNA: TGTGCCAGCAGCCTCTGGACAGGGGATGAGCAGTACTTC.

The genes are TRBV29-1 and TRBJ1-2, with unresolved D. CDR3 length: 12 residues. CDR1 is SQVTM, CDR2 ANQGSEA, per germline. V shed 7 bases and J shed 8 bases, with 17 bases lying between them. This CDR3 is CSGGRSGRGYTF. Written as DNA, the CDR3 is TGCAGCGGAGGACGCTCGGGTCGGGGCTACACCTTC.

This chain connects TRBV5-1 to TRBJ1-2; 9 bases match TRBD1. This CDR3 spans 14 amino acids. The trim removed 5 bases at V and 3 bases at J, leaving 5 bases unmatched. CDR1 is SGHRS, CDR2 YFSETQ, per germline. DNA of the CDR3: TGCGCCAGCAGGGGAGACAGGGGGGACTATGGCTACACCTTC. Translation gives CASRGDRGDYGYTF.

The CDR3 coding sequence is TGTGCCAGCAGCCCCGGACTAGCGGAAAGCACAGATACGCAGTATTTT. Translated: CASSPGLAESTDTQYF. This chain connects TRBV9 to TRBJ2-3, with 10 nucleotides matching TRBD2. Germline CDR1 and CDR2: SGDLS and YYNGEE. V was pared by 4 bases and J by 0 bases, with 5 bases of the junction left unmatched. The length of the CDR3 is 16 residues.

This rearrangement joins TRBV5-1 to TRBJ2-7; D not resolved. The V and J ends lost 0 bases and 4 bases respectively, with 11 bases between them. Germline V gene data show CDR1 as SGHRS and CDR2 as YFSETQ. The CDR3 spans 14 residues. The CDR3 region has the DNA TGCGCCAGCAGCTTGGAAAACCTAGGATACGAGCAGTACTTC. Residues: CASSLENLGYEQYF.

This chain uses TRBV5-1 with TRBJ1-2, with D perhaps matching TRBD1 (6 bases). Germline CDR1 is SGHRS and CDR2 is YFSETQ. The length of the CDR3 is 18 residues. The V gene lost 4 bases and the J gene lost 3 bases, with 25 bases spanning the gap. The CDR3: CASSPTGTFFGFDYGYTF. The CDR3 DNA is TGCGCCAGCAGCCCTACGGGGACATTTTTTGGCTTCGACTATGGCTACACCTTC.

This rearrangement joins TRBV25-1 to TRBJ2-3, with 11 bases matching TRBD1. The ends lost 5 bases at V and 9 bases at J; junction bases unmatched: 10. This CDR3 spans 15 amino acids. Germline lookup yields CDR1 MGHDK and CDR2 SYGVNS. The CDR3 DNA reads as TGTGCCAGCAGTAACCCGGGACAGGGGGTCTTAACGCAGTATTTT. As protein: CASSNPGQGVLTQYF. Supplemented by reference TRBV25-1 and TRBJ2-3, the full variable domain reads EADIYQTPRYLVIGTGKKITLECSQTMGHDKMYWYQQDPGMELHLIHYSYGVNSTEKGDLSSESTVSRIRTEHFPLTLESARPSHTSQYLCASSNPGQGVLTQYFGPGTRLTVL.

The gene calls are TRBV2 and TRBJ2-7, with TRBD1 matching 9 bases. The CDR3 is made up of 14 amino acids. Germline V CDR1 and CDR2: SNHLY, FYNNEI. With V trimmed by 3 bases and J by 4 bases, 4 bases remained unmatched. The CDR3 nucleotides are TGTGCCAGCAGTGATCAGGGACAGGGTTACGAGCAGTACTTC. Its protein is CASSDQGQGYEQYF.

The CDR3 DNA reads TGTGCCTGGAGTGTGCTAAATTCACCCCTCCACTTT. It codes for CAWSVLNSPLHF. The rearrangement links TRBV30 to TRBJ1-6; D is uncertain. The CDR3 is 12 amino acids. Germline loops: CDR1 GTSNPN, CDR2 SVGIG (reference sequence). V was shortened by 0 bases and J by 7 bases, with 4 bases between the two germline ends. The entire variable domain, with the rest obtained from reference TRBV30 and TRBJ1-6, is as follows: SQTIHQWPATLVQPVGSPLSLECTVEGTSNPNLYWYRQAAGRGLQLLFYSVGIGQISSEVPQNLSASRPQDRQFILSSKKLLLSDSGFYLCAWSVLNSPLHFGNGTRLTVT.

The V and J genes are TRBV2 and TRBJ2-2; maybe TRBD2 (5 bases). The CDR3 spans 13 residues. V lost 7 bases to trimming and J lost 5 bases, with 11 bases between them. The germline gives CDR1 SNHLY, CDR2 FYNNEI. CDR3 loop: CASTREGTGELFF. DNA of the CDR3: TGTGCCAGCACCCGCGAGGGTACCGGGGAGCTGTTTTTT.

V usage is TRBV5-1 and J usage is TRBJ2-5; D perhaps matches TRBD2 (6 bases). V lost 0 bases to trimming and J lost 2 bases, with 8 bases between them. Germline V gene lookup returns CDR1 SGHRS and CDR2 YFSETQ. This CDR3 is built from 14 residues. CDR3 protein: CASSLELAQETQYF. CDR3 coding DNA: TGCGCCAGCAGCTTGGAACTAGCTCAAGAGACCCAGTACTTC.

The J gene is TRBJ1-2, the V gene TRBV21-1; TRBD1 is the table's D call and was not checked against the DNA. TRBV21-1 is designated a pseudogene. The CDR3 length is 13 residues. CDR3 sequence reads: CASKTGTDNGYTF. CDR3 DNA sequence: TGTGCCAGCAAGACAGGGACCGACAATGGCTACACCTTC.

The V call is TRBV3-1 (or the pseudogene TRBV3-2), the J call TRBJ1-1; possibly TRBD1 for D (6 bases). Germline V gene data show CDR1 as LGHDT and CDR2 as YNNKEL (reference sequence). This CDR3 contains 16 residues. V dropped 4 bases and J dropped 3 bases, with 18 bases sitting between them. CDR3 sequence (DNA): TGTGCCAGCAGCCCTAGACAGGTTTTAGGGTACACTGAAGCTTTCTTT. Translating gives CASSPRQVLGYTEAFF.